The T cell receptor (beta chain) described here comes from a study of shared clonotypes between healthy human individuals. General study findings and limits: Generation of non-shared clonotypes was less probable than generation of clonotypes shared by all four donors.

A remark on this clone: Its antigen is as yet unknown.

Germline lookup yields CDR1 SNHLY and CDR2 FYNNEI. V was clipped by 2 bases and J by 9 bases; unmatched bases: 9. The CDR3 spans 15 residues. Terminally differentiated effector memory CD45RA+ cells were left out of the naive CD8 fraction, which was CD45RO-negative and positively selected for CCR7. The method was immunoSEQ multiplex PCR; TCRdb's version includes in-frame clones alone and lacks a portion of them. The sample includes about 2 million clones, roughly 95% seen only once; the top ten take 0.9% to 1.3%. The rearrangement uses TRBV2 and TRBJ2-1, with 8 bases matching TRBD2. The sequenced sample consisted of naive CD8+ T cells sorted from blood. The receptor comes from a man aged 18 to 35 in good health. The CDR3 sequence: CASSETLAELGEQFF. In nucleotides, the CDR3 is TGTGCCAGCAGTGAAACACTAGCGGAATTAGGTGAGCAGTTCTTC.